The rows below give T cell receptor beta chains drawn from one sample of a study of cytomegalovirus exposure and HLA in healthy donors. The data were produced by immunoSEQ multiplex PCR, yet TCRdb's version contains in-frame clones alone and is incomplete. The data contain roughly 190,000 clones, just over 75% of them singletons. Sequencing input: PBMCs. All receptors derive from a woman in her twenties or thirties in good health and CMV-seropositive. Each CDR3 is given with its conserved first and last residue. A D gene is named only where the DNA matches it firmly. Only some rows state a clone size, as once, few, many or a class for expanded clones.

V,J,D,size,DNA,CDR3
TRBV9,TRBJ2-7,TRBD2,few,TGTGCCAGCAGCGTGGGGTTAGGGGGACTAGTCTACGAGCAGTACTTC,CASSVGLGGLVYEQYF
TRBV2,TRBJ1-3,TRBD1,NA,TGTGCCAGCAGTTTAGACAGGGTCTCTGGAAACACCATATATTTT,CASSLDRVSGNTIYF
TRBV15,TRBJ2-7,NA,NA,TGTGCCACCAGCAGAGGGGGGGAATTAATCTACGAGCAGTACTTC,CATSRGGELIYEQYF
TRBV7-9,TRBJ2-1,NA,NA,TGTGCCAGCAGCCCGTGGGGATCGAGGGTGGGAGACAACTACAATGAGCAGTTCTTC,CASSPWGSRVGDNYNEQFF
TRBV27,TRBJ2-2,TRBD1,few,TGTGCCAGCAGTTTTACCTGGGACAGCTTCGGGGAGCTGTTTTTT,CASSFTWDSFGELFF
TRBV7-8,TRBJ1-2,TRBD1,NA,TGTGCCAGCAGCTCCTCGGACAGGGGGATAATCTATGGCTACACCTTC,CASSSSDRGIIYGYTF
TRBV2,TRBJ2-5,TRBD2,NA,TGTGCCAGCAGTGGAGGGAGTAGCGGGGTTCGAGGGGAGACCCAGTACTTC,CASSGGSSGVRGETQYF
TRBV7-2,TRBJ2-1,TRBD2,NA,TGTGCCAGTGAAACTAGCGGGAGGGGCAATGAGCAGTTCTTC,CASETSGRGNEQFF
TRBV9,TRBJ1-3,TRBD1,NA,TGTGCCAGCAGCCAGGGGGTTAGTGGAAACACCATATATTTT,CASSQGVSGNTIYF
TRBV9,TRBJ2-7,TRBD1,NA,TGTGCCAGCAGCCCGACAGGGTTCAACGAGCAGTACTTC,CASSPTGFNEQYF
TRBV28,TRBJ2-1,NA,NA,TGTGCCAGCATCAAACCATCCCCGGGGTACAATGAGCAGTTCTTC,CASIKPSPGYNEQFF